The TCR beta chain described here comes from a study of T cells in Graves' hyperthyroidism and ophthalmopathy. Whole-study findings and limits: The majority of expanded thyroid clonotypes above 0.001 also appeared in blood.

Trimming took 1 base from V and 3 from J, leaving 13 bases between them. CDR3 length: 15 residues. Per germline, CDR1 SGHDN and CDR2 FVKESK. The hyperthyroidism patients had all been newly diagnosed, and their disease duration was under 2 months. Their ages ranged from 18 to 65 years. Extraction of PBMCs used 7.5 to 10 ml of fresh peripheral blood. A word on this clonotype: Its antigen is not known.

Regions amplified from RNA transcripts were the TCR beta CDR3 regions. HTBI primers were employed in a first-round RT-PCR of the TCR CDR3. A single record per CDR3 protein comes from TCRdb applying MiXCR to the multiplex PCR reads. The sample records roughly 380,000 distinct CDR3 sequences, 13% being singletons. Sequences were obtained from blood. The receptor's source is a young man with Graves' hyperthyroidism that later progressed to Graves' ophthalmopathy. The rearrangement uses TRBV14 and TRBJ2-7; D not certain. CDR3 in DNA: TGTGCCAGCAGCCAAGGGTTCGTGAGGAGCTACGAGCAGTACTTC. The encoded protein is CASSQGFVRSYEQYF.